This entry lists 2 T cell receptor beta chains sequenced from one sample in a study of T-cell reconstitution after alpha-beta-depleted transplantation in children. Unique molecular identifiers were incorporated into the prepared TCRbeta library. MiXCR was run by TCRdb on the PCR reads, yielding one entry per CDR3 protein. Of 350,000 to 400,000 distinct CDR3 sequences listed, roughly 20% are singletons. The material sequenced was PBMCs from the stem cell graft donor, taken from the stem cell graft. The receptors originated from a human donor who donated a stem cell graft to a child with acute myeloid leukemia.

This clonotype showed up just a few times. This chain joins TRBV24-1 and TRBJ2-1; 9 bases align to TRBD2. The CDR3 spans 16 residues. V lost 2 bases to trimming and J lost 3 bases; unmatched junction nucleotides: 4. Germline CDR1 and CDR2: KGHDR and SFDVKD. The CDR3 loop is CATSDSNSGSYNEQFF. The DNA of the CDR3 is TGTGCCACCAGTGATTCGAATAGCGGGAGCTACAATGAGCAGTTCTTC.

This chain links TRBV24-1 with TRBJ2-3; D tentatively reads TRBD1 or TRBD2 (6 bases each). V lost 4 bases and J lost 6, with 19 bases in between. CDR3 length: 16 residues. The germline gives CDR1 KGHDR, CDR2 SFDVKD. The CDR3: CATSESFLGGADTQYF. The DNA of the CDR3 is TGTGCCACCAGTGAGAGTTTTTTGGGGGGCGCGGATACGCAGTATTTT.